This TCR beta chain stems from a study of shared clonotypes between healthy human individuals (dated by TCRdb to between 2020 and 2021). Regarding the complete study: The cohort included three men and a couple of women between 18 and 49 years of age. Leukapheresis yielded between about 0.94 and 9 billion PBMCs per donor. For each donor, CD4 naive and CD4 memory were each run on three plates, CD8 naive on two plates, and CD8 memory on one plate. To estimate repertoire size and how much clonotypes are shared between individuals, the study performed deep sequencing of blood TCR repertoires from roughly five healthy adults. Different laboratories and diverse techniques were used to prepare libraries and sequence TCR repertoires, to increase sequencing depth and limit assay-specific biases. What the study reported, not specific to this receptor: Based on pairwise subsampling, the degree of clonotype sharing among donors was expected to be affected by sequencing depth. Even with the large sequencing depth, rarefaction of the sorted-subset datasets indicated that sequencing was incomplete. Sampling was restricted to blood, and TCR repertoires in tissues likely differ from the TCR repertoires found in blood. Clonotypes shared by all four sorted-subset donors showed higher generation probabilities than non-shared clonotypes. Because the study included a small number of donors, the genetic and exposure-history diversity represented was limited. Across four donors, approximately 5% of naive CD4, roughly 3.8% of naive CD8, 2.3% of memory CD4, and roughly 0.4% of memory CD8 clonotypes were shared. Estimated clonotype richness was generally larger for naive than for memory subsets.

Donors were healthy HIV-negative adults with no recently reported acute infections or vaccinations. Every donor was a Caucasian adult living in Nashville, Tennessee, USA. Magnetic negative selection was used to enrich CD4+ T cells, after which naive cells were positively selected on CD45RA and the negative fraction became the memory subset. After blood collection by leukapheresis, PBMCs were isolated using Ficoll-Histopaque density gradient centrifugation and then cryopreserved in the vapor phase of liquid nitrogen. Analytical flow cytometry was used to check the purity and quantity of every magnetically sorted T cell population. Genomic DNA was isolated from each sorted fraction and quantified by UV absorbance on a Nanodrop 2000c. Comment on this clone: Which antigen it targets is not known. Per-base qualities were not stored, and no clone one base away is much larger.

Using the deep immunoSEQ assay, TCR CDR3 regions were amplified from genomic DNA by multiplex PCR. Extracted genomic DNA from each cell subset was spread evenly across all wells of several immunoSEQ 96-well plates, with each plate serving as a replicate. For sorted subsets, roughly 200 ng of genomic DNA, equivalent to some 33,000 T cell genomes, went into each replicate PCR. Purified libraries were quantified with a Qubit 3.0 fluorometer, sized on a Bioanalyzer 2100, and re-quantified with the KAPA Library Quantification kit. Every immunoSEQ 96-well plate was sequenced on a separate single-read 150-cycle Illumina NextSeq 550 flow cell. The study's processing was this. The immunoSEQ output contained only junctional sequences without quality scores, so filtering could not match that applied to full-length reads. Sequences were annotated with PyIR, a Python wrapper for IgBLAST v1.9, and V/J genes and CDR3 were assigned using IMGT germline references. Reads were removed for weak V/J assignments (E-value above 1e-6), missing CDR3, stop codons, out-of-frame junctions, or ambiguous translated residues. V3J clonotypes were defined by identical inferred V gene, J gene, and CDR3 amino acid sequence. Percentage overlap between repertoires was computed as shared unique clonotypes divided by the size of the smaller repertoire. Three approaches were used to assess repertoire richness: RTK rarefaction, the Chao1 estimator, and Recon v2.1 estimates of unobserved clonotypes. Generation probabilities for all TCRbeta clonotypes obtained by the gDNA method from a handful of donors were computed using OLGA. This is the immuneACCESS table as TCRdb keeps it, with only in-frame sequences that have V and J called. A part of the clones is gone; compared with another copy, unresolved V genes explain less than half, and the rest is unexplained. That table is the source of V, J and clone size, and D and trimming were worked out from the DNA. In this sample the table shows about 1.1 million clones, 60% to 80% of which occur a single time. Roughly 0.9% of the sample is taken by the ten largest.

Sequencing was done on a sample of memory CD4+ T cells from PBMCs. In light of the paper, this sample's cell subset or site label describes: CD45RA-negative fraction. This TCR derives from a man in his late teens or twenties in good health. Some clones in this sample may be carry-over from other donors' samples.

The CDR3 reads CASSIDLNTGELFF. DNA sequence: TGTGCCAGTAGTATCGACCTGAACACCGGGGAGCTGTTTTTT. The rearrangement joined TRBV19 to TRBJ2-2, with the identity of the D gene unclear. Including the terminal cysteine and phenylalanine, the CDR3 comprises 14 residues. Only the CDR3 DNA is retained, 42 bases long and in frame from the first base. V loses 3 bases of germline sequence and J loses 1 base, and the interval between the two ends is 6 bases. The CDR1 and CDR2 encoded by the germline V gene (reference sequence) are LNHDA and SQIVND.